The entry below describes one TCR beta chain. Antigen specificity is unknown. During its preparation, the TCRbeta library received unique molecular identifiers. TCRdb re-called the PCR reads with MiXCR, one entry per CDR3 protein. The sample lists 440,000 or so distinct CDR3 sequences; over 40% were seen once. Germline CDR1 SEHNR, CDR2 FQNEAQ (reference sequence). The CDR3 length is 15 residues. V trimming: 3 bases; J trimming: 8 bases; junction bases outside the gene matches: 3. This sample was taken from a study of T-cell reconstitution after alpha-beta-depleted transplantation in children. Points from the study as a whole: Fresh T-cell production supplied most of the T-cell counts and diversity seen one year after transplant.

The chain couples TRBV7-9 to TRBJ1-6; 11 bases map to TRBD1. The receptor was derived from a girl aged 2-10 years with aplastic anemia, due to receive a stem cell transplant. Material: PBMCs, obtained before TCRalphabeta/CD19-depleted stem cell transplant. The CDR3 nucleotides are TGTGCCAGCAGCTTTCAGGACAGGGGGCATTCACCCCTCCACTTT. Its protein product is CASSFQDRGHSPLHF. Together with reference TRBV7-9 and TRBJ1-6, the CDR3 gives the full variable domain: DTGVSQNPRHKITKRGQNVTFRCDPISEHNRLYWYRQTLGQGPEFLTYFQNEAQLEKSRLLSDRFSAERPKGSFSTLEIQRTEQGDSAMYLCASSFQDRGHSPLHFGNGTRLTVT.